These T cell receptor beta chains were read from a single sample in a study of CD8 T cells in ankylosing spondylitis. MiXCR was run by TCRdb on the 5' RACE reads, yielding one entry per CDR3 protein. The repertoire consists of around 340,000 distinct CDR3 sequences, with around 15% occurring once and the leading ten covering about 1%. The sequenced material came from blood, either unsorted or a sorted T cell fraction (not recorded which). The receptors originated from a male donor with ankylosing spondylitis or in good health (not recorded which). Both conserved end residues are part of each CDR3. D genes are given only for firm matches. Rows may omit the clone size; those that give it use once, few, many or a size class.

j_gene	v_gene	abundance	d_gene	CDR3aa	CDR3nt
TRBJ2-3	TRBV5-1	few	NA	CASTSSAGFTDTQYF	TGCGCCAGCACCTCGTCCGCGGGCTTCACAGATACGCAGTATTTT
TRBJ2-1	TRBV5-1	NA	NA	CASSLDVYEQFF	TGCGCCAGCAGCTTGGACGTATATGAGCAGTTCTTC
TRBJ2-5	TRBV5-5	NA	TRBD1	CASSFPTGKETQYF	TGTGCCAGCAGCTTTCCGACAGGGAAAGAGACCCAGTACTTC
TRBJ2-7	TRBV6-1	few	NA	CASRRQVPYEQYF	TGTGCCAGCAGAAGACAGGTTCCCTACGAGCAGTACTTC
TRBJ2-1	TRBV4-2	many	NA	CASSQGTGKKQFF	TGTGCCAGCAGCCAGGGAACTGGGAAGAAGCAGTTCTTC
TRBJ2-7	TRBV20-1	NA	TRBD1	CSARDGTGAFYEQYF	TGCAGTGCTAGAGATGGGACAGGGGCCTTCTACGAGCAGTACTTC
TRBJ2-3	TRBV15	few	TRBD2	CATSRSASGGARNTQYF	TGTGCCACCAGCAGATCCGCTAGCGGGGGGGCCAGGAATACGCAGTATTTT
TRBJ1-4	TRBV6-1	NA	TRBD1	CASRLTGANEKLFF	TGTGCCAGCAGACTCACAGGGGCTAATGAAAAACTGTTTTTT
TRBJ1-2	TRBV4-2	NA	NA	CASSQDRTAYGYTF	TGTGCCAGCAGCCAAGATAGGACAGCCTATGGCTACACCTTC
TRBJ2-1	TRBV10-3	few	NA	CAISDTPSLANEQFF	TGTGCCATCAGTGACACTCCCTCCCTAGCCAATGAGCAGTTCTTC
TRBJ2-2	TRBV12-3/TRBV12-4	few	NA	CASSPGQTGELFF	TGTGCCAGCAGTCCCGGACAGACCGGGGAGCTGTTTTTT
TRBJ1-4	TRBV30	NA	NA	CAWVRGQLNEKLFF	TGTGCCTGGGTTCGCGGACAGCTGAATGAAAAACTGTTTTTT
TRBJ2-7	TRBV12-3/TRBV12-4	NA	NA	CASSWAGGASIYEQYF	TGTGCCAGCAGTTGGGCGGGTGGGGCTTCAATCTACGAGCAGTACTTC
TRBJ2-7	TRBV12-3/TRBV12-4	many	NA	CASSPGVSEQYF	TGTGCCAGCAGCCCCGGGGTATCCGAGCAGTACTTC
TRBJ1-5	TRBV20-1	NA	NA	CSAEGRSNQPQHF	TGCAGTGCTGAGGGACGGAGCAATCAGCCCCAGCATTTT
TRBJ1-1	TRBV19	NA	TRBD1	CASKRTGANTEAFF	TGTGCCAGTAAGCGGACAGGCGCTAACACTGAAGCTTTCTTT
TRBJ2-5	TRBV10-3	many	NA	CATRLSLTEETQYF	TGTGCCACCCGGCTCTCCCTGACAGAAGAGACCCAGTACTTC
TRBJ2-3	TRBV4-2	NA	NA	CASSLTGTGSRTDTQYF	TGTGCCAGCAGCTTGACGGGGACCGGGTCTCGCACAGATACGCAGTATTTT
TRBJ1-1	TRBV7-8	many	NA	CASSLLGKGITEAFF	TGTGCCAGCAGCTTACTGGGGAAGGGAATTACTGAAGCTTTCTTT
TRBJ2-3	TRBV7-8	few	TRBD1	CASSPRGTGGTDTQYF	TGTGCCAGCAGCCCACGAGGGACAGGGGGCACAGATACGCAGTATTTT
TRBJ2-3	TRBV11-3	NA	NA	CASSYREMSTDTQYF	TGTGCCAGCAGTTACCGGGAGATGAGCACAGATACGCAGTATTTT
TRBJ2-7	TRBV3-1	NA	NA	CASSRSADSSYEQYF	TGTGCCAGCAGTCGATCAGCGGATAGCTCCTACGAGCAGTACTTC